A selection of T cell receptor beta chains follows, all from one sample in a study of STAT5B mutations in CD4+ large granular lymphocyte leukemia. The assay was immunoSEQ multiplex PCR, and TCRdb's table has in-frame clones only and misses some. The table has some 34,000 clones, approximately 82% seen once. Material for sequencing was CD4+ T cells from blood buffy coats. These receptors came from a human donor in good health. Both conserved end residues are part of each CDR3. The D gene is left open where the match is weak. Only some rows state a clone size, as once, few, many or a class for expanded clones.

D	V	size	J	length	CDR3	DNA
-	TRBV11-3	few	TRBJ1-1	11	CASSLGGRAFF	TGTGCCAGCAGCTTAGGTGGGCGCGCTTTCTTT
-	TRBV9	-	TRBJ2-2	15	CASKGGSTNTGELFF	TGTGCCAGCAAAGGCGGCAGTACGAACACCGGGGAGCTGTTTTTT
-	TRBV5-4	once	TRBJ2-3	14	CASSLDRPRNTQYF	TGTGCCAGCAGCTTGGACAGGCCAAGGAATACGCAGTATTTT
TRBD2	TRBV7-2	-	TRBJ2-3	16	CASGRSLAGFTDTQYF	TGTGCCAGCGGGCGTAGTCTAGCGGGGTTCACAGATACGCAGTATTTT
TRBD2	TRBV2	few	TRBJ2-7	15	CASNQGLAGIPEQYF	TGTGCCAGCAATCAGGGACTAGCGGGGATCCCCGAGCAGTACTTC
-	TRBV19	-	TRBJ2-7	15	CASSIGGGHTYEQYF	TGTGCCAGTAGTATTGGGGGCGGCCATACCTACGAGCAGTACTTC
-	TRBV5-1	-	TRBJ2-7	14	CASSLTSPAYEQYF	TGCGCCAGCAGCTTGACAAGTCCGGCCTACGAGCAGTACTTC
-	TRBV2	-	TRBJ1-2	14	CASRLGGRDDGYTF	TGTGCCAGCAGGTTGGGGGGCAGGGACGATGGCTACACCTTC
-	TRBV7-6	-	TRBJ1-1	13	CASSLVGNTEAFF	TGTGCCAGCAGCTTAGTTGGGAACACTGAAGCTTTCTTT
-	TRBV5-1	-	TRBJ2-6	16	CASRDRPSSGANVLTF	TGCGCCAGCAGAGACAGGCCAAGCTCTGGGGCCAACGTCCTGACTTTC
TRBD1	TRBV25-1	few	TRBJ1-2	13	CASSVWAGGGYTF	TGTGCCAGCAGTGTATGGGCAGGGGGCGGCTACACCTTC
TRBD2	TRBV11-3	-	TRBJ2-2	18	CASSLGAGAAGHTGELFF	TGTGCCAGCAGCTTGGGAGCGGGAGCCGCGGGGCACACCGGGGAGCTGTTTTTT
TRBD1	TRBV5-6	-	TRBJ1-5	14	CASSAGQANQPQHF	TGTGCCAGCAGCGCAGGACAGGCTAATCAGCCCCAGCATTTT
TRBD1	TRBV11-2	-	TRBJ2-7	15	CASSSRPGQGYEQYF	TGTGCCAGCAGCTCACGACCCGGACAGGGGTACGAGCAGTACTTC
-	TRBV5-6	-	TRBJ1-4	14	CASSLDRVREKLFF	TGTGCCAGCAGCTTGGACAGGGTCAGGGAAAAACTGTTTTTT
-	TRBV7-3	-	TRBJ2-5	13	CASSPGPKETQYF	TGTGCCAGCAGCCCGGGACCAAAAGAGACCCAGTACTTC
TRBD1	TRBV5-1	few	TRBJ1-1	15	CASSGFRDRNTEAFF	TGCGCCAGCAGCGGTTTCCGGGACAGAAACACTGAAGCTTTCTTT
TRBD1	TRBV11-2	-	TRBJ2-7	16	CASSPKWDREGYEQYF	TGTGCCAGCAGCCCCAAATGGGACAGGGAAGGGTACGAGCAGTACTTC
-	TRBV14	-	TRBJ2-7	15	CASSQIGGVGYEQYF	TGTGCCAGCAGCCAAATCGGGGGAGTCGGGTACGAGCAGTACTTC
-	TRBV9	-	TRBJ1-1	13	CASSVEGNTEAFF	TGTGCCAGCAGCGTAGAGGGAAACACTGAAGCTTTCTTT
-	TRBV13	-	TRBJ2-3	13	CASSLKSSNTQYF	TGTGCCAGCAGCTTAAAGTCTTCAAATACGCAGTATTTT
TRBD1	TRBV7-8	once	TRBJ1-4	15	CASSSGQGTNEKLFF	TGTGCCAGCAGCTCAGGACAGGGGACAAATGAAAAACTGTTTTTT
TRBD2	TRBV6-4	-	TRBJ2-1	15	CASSPGTSAYNEQFF	TGTGCCAGCAGTCCCGGGACTAGCGCTTACAATGAGCAGTTCTTC
-	TRBV5-1	-	TRBJ2-1	15	CASSLRSGGNNEQFF	TGCGCCAGCAGCTTGAGGAGCGGAGGAAACAATGAGCAGTTCTTC
TRBD2	TRBV7-8	once	TRBJ2-3	16	CASLAGGALSTDTQYF	TGTGCCAGCCTAGCGGGGGGGGCCTTGAGCACAGATACGCAGTATTTT
-	TRBV6-1	-	TRBJ2-7	14	CASSVQGPSYEQYF	TGTGCCAGCAGTGTCCAGGGTCCCTCCTACGAGCAGTACTTC
TRBD2	TRBV5-4	-	TRBJ2-1	16	CASSLRAGVSYNEQFF	TGTGCCAGCAGCTTGCGCGCGGGGGTCTCCTACAATGAGCAGTTCTTC
TRBD1	TRBV6-6	-	TRBJ1-2	14	CASSYQGQGGGYTF	TGTGCCAGCAGTTACCAAGGACAGGGGGGAGGCTACACCTTC
-	TRBV21-1	-	TRBJ1-4	15	CASSKNEGAWEKLFF	TGTGCCAGCAGCAAAAACGAGGGGGCTTGGGAAAAACTGTTTTTT
-	TRBV29-1	-	TRBJ2-5	12	CSVEEQGETQYF	TGCAGCGTTGAAGAGCAGGGAGAGACCCAGTACTTC
-	TRBV4-3	few	TRBJ1-5	14	CASSQDERGQPQHF	TGCGCCAGCAGCCAAGATGAGCGGGGACAGCCCCAGCATTTT
-	TRBV7-6	-	TRBJ2-1	15	CASSHPLRGYNEQFF	TGTGCCAGCAGCCATCCGCTTCGAGGCTACAATGAGCAGTTCTTC
TRBD2	TRBV5-1	-	TRBJ2-5	15	CASSPAGTRGETQYF	TGCGCCAGCAGCCCAGCCGGGACTAGAGGAGAGACCCAGTACTTC
-	TRBV29-1	few	TRBJ1-1	15	CSVFPYRAEDTEAFF	TGCAGCGTCTTTCCATACAGGGCAGAGGACACTGAAGCTTTCTTT
-	TRBV15	-	TRBJ1-2	13	CATSRDGRDGYTF	TGTGCCACCAGCAGAGACGGTAGAGATGGCTACACCTTC
-	TRBV27	-	TRBJ2-1	12	CASSFYRNEQFF	TGTGCCAGCAGTTTCTACCGCAATGAGCAGTTCTTC
-	TRBV5-1	-	TRBJ1-1	15	CASSQEAGANTEAFF	TGCGCCAGCAGCCAGGAGGCAGGGGCCAACACTGAAGCTTTCTTT
-	TRBV5-1	-	TRBJ1-6	13	CASSSDYNSPLHF	TGCGCCAGCAGCTCCGACTATAATTCACCCCTCCACTTT
-	TRBV7-9	few	TRBJ2-4	15	CASSALGEAKNIQYF	TGTGCCAGCAGCGCCCTGGGGGAGGCCAAAAACATTCAGTACTTC
-	TRBV6-6	-	TRBJ2-7	14	CASSRKMSRYEQYF	TGTGCCAGCAGTCGCAAGATGTCGCGTTACGAGCAGTACTTC
-	TRBV19	-	TRBJ1-5	16	CASSIAGPYSNQPQHF	TGTGCCAGTAGTATCGCAGGGCCCTATAGCAATCAGCCCCAGCATTTT
TRBD1	TRBV18	few	TRBJ2-7	15	CASSPQGTGVHEQYF	TGTGCCAGCTCACCACAGGGGACAGGGGTCCACGAGCAGTACTTC
-	TRBV4-2	-	TRBJ2-3	14	CASSPEGRGDTQYF	TGTGCCAGCAGCCCCGAGGGGAGGGGGGATACGCAGTATTTT
-	TRBV5-1	once	TRBJ1-2	14	CASSLASPGDGYTF	TGCGCCAGCAGCTTGGCCTCCCCGGGGGATGGCTACACCTTC
-	TRBV18	-	TRBJ1-5	14	CASSPTTVKQPQHF	TGTGCCAGCTCACCAACCACAGTGAAGCAGCCCCAGCATTTT
TRBD1	TRBV27	-	TRBJ1-2	14	CASRPPGQGIGYTF	TGTGCCAGCAGGCCGCCGGGACAGGGTATTGGCTACACCTTC
-	TRBV11-3	-	TRBJ1-5	13	CASSGGGDQPQHF	TGTGCCAGCAGCGGCGGGGGGGATCAGCCCCAGCATTTT
-	TRBV5-5	-	TRBJ2-2	15	CASSFLVQTTGELFF	TGTGCCAGCAGCTTCCTCGTACAGACCACCGGGGAGCTGTTTTTT
TRBD1	TRBV5-1	-	TRBJ2-7	14	CASSHQGDSYEQYF	TGCGCCAGCAGCCACCAGGGGGACTCCTACGAGCAGTACTTC
-	TRBV6-8	-	TRBJ1-4	14	CASSYRVTNEKLFF	TGTGCCAGCAGTTACAGGGTAACTAATGAAAAACTGTTTTTT
-	TRBV29-1	-	TRBJ1-2	14	CSVEKVQGRYGYTF	TGCAGCGTTGAAAAGGTTCAGGGGCGCTATGGCTACACCTTC
-	TRBV2	-	TRBJ1-4	15	CASSEGGPGGEKLFF	TGTGCCAGCAGTGAAGGGGGACCTGGGGGTGAAAAACTGTTTTTT